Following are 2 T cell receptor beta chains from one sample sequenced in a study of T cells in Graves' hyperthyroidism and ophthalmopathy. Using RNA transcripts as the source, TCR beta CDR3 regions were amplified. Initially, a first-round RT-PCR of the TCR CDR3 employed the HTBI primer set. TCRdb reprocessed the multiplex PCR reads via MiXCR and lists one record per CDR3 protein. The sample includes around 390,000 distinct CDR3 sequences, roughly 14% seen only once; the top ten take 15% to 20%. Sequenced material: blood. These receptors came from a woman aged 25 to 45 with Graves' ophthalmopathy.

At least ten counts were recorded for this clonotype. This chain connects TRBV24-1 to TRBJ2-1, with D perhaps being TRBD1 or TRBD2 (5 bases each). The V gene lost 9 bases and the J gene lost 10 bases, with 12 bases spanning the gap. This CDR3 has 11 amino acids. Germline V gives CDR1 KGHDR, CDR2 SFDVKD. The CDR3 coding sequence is TGTGCCACCGCATGGGGGAGCGAGCAGTTCTTC. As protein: CATAWGSEQFF.

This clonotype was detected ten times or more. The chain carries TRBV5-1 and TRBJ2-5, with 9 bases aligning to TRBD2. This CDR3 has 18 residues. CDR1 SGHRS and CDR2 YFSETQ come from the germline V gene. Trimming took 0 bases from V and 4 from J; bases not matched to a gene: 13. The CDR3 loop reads CASSLGLADGWYGETQYF. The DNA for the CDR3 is TGCGCCAGCAGCTTGGGACTAGCGGATGGATGGTATGGAGAGACCCAGTACTTC.